Shown below are 2 T cell receptor beta chains from a single sample sequenced in a study of T cells after yellow fever vaccination. TCRdb reprocessed the 5' RACE reads via MiXCR and lists one record per CDR3 protein. The repertoire consists of 400,000 or so distinct CDR3 sequences, with about 19% occurring once and the leading ten covering 15% to 20%. The sample consisted of PBMCs, taken before the yellow fever booster vaccination. The receptors stem from a man between 18 and 29 years old who received the YFV17D yellow fever vaccine.

The chain is built from TRBV20-1 and TRBJ2-7; D possibly corresponds to TRBD1 (6 bases). Germline V gene data show CDR1 as DFQATT and CDR2 as SNEGSKA (reference sequence). Trimming pared 2 bases from V and 0 bases from J, leaving 11 bases between. This CDR3 has 14 amino acids. The CDR3 sequence: CSARSRQVSYEQYV. In nucleotides, the CDR3 is TGCAGTGCTAGATCCCGACAGGTCTCCTACGAGCAGTACGTC.

The chain employs TRBV12-3 or TRBV12-4 and TRBJ2-1; TRBD1 or TRBD2 may be the D gene (6 bases each). The V and J ends lost 2 bases and 5 bases respectively, with 10 bases between them. The CDR3 is made up of 14 amino acids. In nucleotides, the CDR3 is TGTGCCAGCAGTTTAAGGGGGACTGACAATGAGCAGTTCTTC. Amino acid sequence: CASSLRGTDNEQFF.